Following are 31 T cell receptor beta chains from one sample sequenced in a study of blood T cell repertoires in COVID-19. Clones were read by immunoSEQ multiplex PCR, and TCRdb kept only the in-frame ones, dropping some. The sample yields around 93,000 clones, approximately 87% seen once. Sequencing was done on a sample of peripheral blood. The receptor set was obtained from a human donor in a cohort sampled during active COVID-19.

This clone was observed once. The CDR3 coding sequence is TGTGCCAGCAGTCCGACAGGAACCTATGGCTACACCTTC. This encodes CASSPTGTYGYTF. This chain joins TRBV28 and TRBJ1-2; TRBD1 is a possible D gene (6 bases). Trimming left V 5 bases short and J 4 bases short, with 11 bases between. The germline CDR1 and CDR2 sequences are MDHEN and SYDVKM. The CDR3 runs to 13 residues.

The chain couples TRBV3-1 (or the pseudogene TRBV3-2) to TRBJ1-6; 7 nucleotides agree with TRBD1. CDR1 is LGHDT and CDR2 is YNNKEL in the germline V gene (reference sequence). This CDR3 is 14 amino acids long. The J segment lost 8 bases and the V segment lost 5 bases, leaving 6 bases of the junction unmatched. The CDR3 sequence is CASSSTGLHSPLHF. The CDR3 DNA follows: TGTGCCAGCAGCTCGACAGGGCTACATTCACCCCTCCACTTT.

The chain couples TRBV5-1 to TRBJ2-6, with D possibly matching TRBD2 (5 bases). Per germline, CDR1 SGHRS and CDR2 YFSETQ. The CDR3 totals 18 residues. Trimming pared 4 bases from V and 0 bases from J, leaving 17 bases between. The CDR3 nucleotides read TGCGCCAGCAGCGGGGTAACGAGGGATAGCTCTGGGGCCAACGTCCTGACTTTC. It translates to CASSGVTRDSSGANVLTF.

On this clone: Other nucleotide sequences from this sample produce the same CDR3. V usage is TRBV18 and J usage is TRBJ2-7; 7 positions agree with TRBD1. The CDR3 is 13 amino acids. Trimming cost V 2 bases and J 2 bases; bases outside gene matches: 0. Per germline, CDR1 KGHSH and CDR2 LQKENI. CDR3 residues: CASSPGTAYEQYF. The CDR3 nucleotides are TGTGCCAGCTCACCAGGGACAGCCTACGAGCAGTACTTC.

This clone was seen a single time. This chain connects TRBV29-1 to TRBJ1-3; D unresolved. The V and J ends lost 1 base and 3 bases respectively, with 19 bases between them. This CDR3 has 17 amino acids. Germline lookup yields CDR1 SQVTM and CDR2 ANQGSEA. Here the CDR3 DNA reads TGCAGCGTTGAAGGTTCTGCCTCTATGGAGAATGGAAACACCATATATTTT. Translating gives CSVEGSASMENGNTIYF.

V is TRBV5-1 and J is TRBJ1-1; a weak D match, TRBD1 (6 bases). Germline V CDR1 and CDR2: SGHRS, YFSETQ. Trimming removed 7 bases at V and 11 bases at J, with 33 bases between. This CDR3 spans 17 amino acids. CDR3 amino acids: CASLGGGFPLGAHRAFF. The CDR3 region has the DNA TGCGCCAGCTTGGGGGGAGGGTTTCCCCTGGGGGCCCATCGGGCTTTCTTT.

The CDR3 here is CATSRTFSGDQPQHF. The CDR3 nucleotides are TGTGCCACCAGCCGGACTTTCTCAGGGGATCAGCCCCAGCATTTT. The chain combines TRBV15 with TRBJ1-5; D might be TRBD1 (6 bases). Germline V gives CDR1 LNHNV, CDR2 YYDKDF (reference sequence). This CDR3 has 15 amino acids. V was shortened by 5 bases and J by 5 bases, with 16 bases between the two germline ends.

This chain uses TRBV6-5 with TRBJ1-1; 7 bases are a match to TRBD1. This CDR3 is 13 amino acids long. The junction had 8 bases not matched to a gene; V was cut back by 6 bases and J by 7 bases. Germline V gene lookup returns CDR1 MNHEY and CDR2 SVGAGI. The CDR3 region is CASRSPGGSEAFF. The CDR3 DNA is TGTGCCAGCAGATCCCCAGGGGGGAGTGAAGCTTTCTTT.

The V gene is TRBV12-3 or TRBV12-4, the J gene TRBJ2-7; D possibly corresponds to TRBD1 (5 bases). This CDR3 has 12 amino acids. V lost 3 bases to trimming and J lost 5 bases, with 8 bases between them. Here the CDR3 DNA reads TGTGCCAGCAGTTTTAGGGGTAACGAGCAGTACTTC. It specifies CASSFRGNEQYF.

This sequence joins TRBV9 and TRBJ2-1, with D possibly TRBD2 on 6 matching bases. CDR1 is SGDLS, CDR2 YYNGEE, per germline. The CDR3 is 15 residues long. Trimming took 3 bases from V and 10 from J, leaving 20 bases between them. The CDR3 is CASSELGTPAGEQFF. The CDR3 nucleotides read TGTGCCAGCAGCGAGCTAGGGACTCCCGCAGGGGAGCAGTTCTTC.

This clone was counted a few times. J is TRBJ2-7 and V is TRBV5-1; 7 nucleotides match TRBD1. The CDR3 runs to 12 residues. Trimming took 4 bases from V and 6 from J; bases not matched to a gene: 4. Germline assignment: CDR1 SGHRS and CDR2 YFSETQ. The CDR3 DNA sequence: TGCGCCAGCAGCCAAAACAGGGGCGAGCAGTACTTC. It translates to CASSQNRGEQYF.

The chain uses TRBV3-1 (or the pseudogene TRBV3-2) and TRBJ1-2; no definite D call. The CDR3 loop spans 14 amino acids. Germline-derived CDR1 and CDR2 are LGHDT and YNNKEL (reference sequence). V gave up 4 bases and J gave up 3 bases, with 12 bases separating them. CDR3: CASSPVLADYGYTF. CDR3 nucleotide sequence: TGTGCCAGCAGCCCGGTATTAGCTGACTATGGCTACACCTTC.

V usage is TRBV6-5 and J usage is TRBJ1-5, with a possible D match to TRBD1 (6 bases). There are 14 residues in the CDR3. Germline CDR1 MNHEY, CDR2 SVGAGI. Trimming removed 3 bases from V and 6 bases from J, with 12 bases in between. DNA for the CDR3: TGTGCCAGCAGTTATAACAGGGATTTTCAGCCCCAGCATTTT. Its protein product is CASSYNRDFQPQHF.

The V and J genes are TRBV18 and TRBJ2-7; 8 bases fit TRBD1. CDR3 length: 15 residues. The V gene end was trimmed by 4 bases and the J gene end by 1 base; junction bases not matched to a gene: 6. Germline values: CDR1 KGHSH, CDR2 LQKENI. The CDR3 here is CASSRTGPGSYEQYF. The CDR3 DNA sequence: TGTGCCAGCTCACGGACAGGGCCGGGGTCCTACGAGCAGTACTTC.

V and J are TRBV28 and TRBJ1-3, with D unresolved. V dropped 4 bases and J dropped 2 bases, with 3 bases sitting between them. Germline CDR1 and CDR2: MDHEN and SYDVKM. The CDR3 totals 12 residues. The CDR3 DNA reads TGTGCCAGCAGTTCTCCTGGAAACACCATATATTTT. Protein: CASSSPGNTIYF.

This chain uses TRBV7-9 with TRBJ2-3, with TRBD2 matching over 7 bases. Germline assignment: CDR1 SEHNR and CDR2 FQNEAQ (reference sequence). The length of the CDR3 is 13 residues. After removal of 6 bases from V and 1 base from J, the junction contained 1 base not matched to a gene. Here the CDR3 DNA reads TGTGCCAGCAGGAGCGGGGGCACAGATACGCAGTATTTT. Residues: CASRSGGTDTQYF.

The chain is built from TRBV3-1 (or the pseudogene TRBV3-2) and TRBJ1-1, with TRBD1 matching over 7 bases. Per germline, CDR1 LGHDT and CDR2 YNNKEL (reference sequence). After removal of 4 bases from V and 4 bases from J, the junction contained 6 bases not matched to a gene. CDR3 length: 14 amino acids. This chain's CDR3 is CASSLTGRSTEAFF. For the CDR3, the DNA is TGTGCCAGCAGCCTGACAGGGCGGAGCACTGAAGCTTTCTTT.

The rearrangement links TRBV4-2 to TRBJ2-7; 11 bases are a match to TRBD1. V lost 0 bases and J lost 4; bases outside the gene matches: 5. This CDR3 has 16 amino acids. The V gene's germline CDR1 is LGHNA and CDR2 YNFKEQ. The CDR3 loop reads CASSQETGTGGYEQYF. CDR3 DNA sequence: TGTGCCAGCAGCCAAGAGACCGGGACAGGGGGTTACGAGCAGTACTTC.

This clone was seen a single time. The chain combines TRBV7-3 with TRBJ1-1, with D unresolved. This CDR3 contains 13 residues. Germline V lookup: CDR1 SGHTA, CDR2 FQGTGA. V lost 5 bases to trimming and J lost 3 bases, with 10 bases between them. CDR3 region: CASSARRDTEAFF. In DNA form, the CDR3 reads TGTGCCAGCAGCGCACGTAGAGACACTGAAGCTTTCTTT.

The chain links TRBV13 to TRBJ1-1; TRBD1 might be the D (5 bases). The V gene's germline CDR1 is PRHDT and CDR2 FYEKMQ (reference sequence). This CDR3 region has 13 residues. Trimming took 5 bases from V and 3 from J, leaving 10 bases between them. CDR3: CASSPGGDTEAFF. The CDR3 DNA sequence: TGTGCCAGCAGCCCGGGGGGGGACACTGAAGCTTTCTTT. The full variable domain, with the rest looked up from reference TRBV13 and TRBJ1-1, is AAGVIQSPRHLIKEKRETATLKCYPIPRHDTVYWYQQGPGQDPQFLISFYEKMQSDKGSIPDRFSAQQFSDYHSELNMSSLELGDSALYFCASSPGGDTEAFFGQGTRLTVV.

The J gene is TRBJ2-7, the V gene TRBV10-3; 9 bases are a match to TRBD2. The germline gives CDR1 ENHRY, CDR2 SYGVKD. Unmatched junction bases numbered 7, after V lost 5 bases and J lost 2 bases. The CDR3 length is 15 residues. DNA for the CDR3: TGTGCCATCAGTTCTAGCGGGGAGGAGGCCTACGAGCAGTACTTC. It translates to CAISSSGEEAYEQYF.

About this clone: Different DNA sequences within this sample yield the same CDR3. The V and J genes are TRBV24-1 and TRBJ2-7; 9 bases map to TRBD1. Losses at the gene ends were 4 bases for V and 4 bases for J; bases not matched to a gene: 4. In germline, CDR1 is KGHDR, CDR2 SFDVKD. CDR3 length: 14 residues. As DNA, the CDR3 is TGTGCCACCAGTGACCCAGGACAGGGGTACGAGCAGTACTTC. Translation: CATSDPGQGYEQYF.

The CDR3 protein is CARKGQGEIYGYTF. CDR3 bases: TGTGCCCGAAAAGGACAGGGGGAAATTTATGGCTACACCTTC. The chain has TRBV30 and TRBJ1-2, with 10 bases lining up with TRBD1. With 8 bases clipped from V and 5 bases from J, the junction kept 11 bases outside the gene matches. The germline V gene has CDR1 GTSNPN and CDR2 SVGIG (reference sequence). The CDR3 length is 14 residues.

The chain carries TRBV6-9 and TRBJ2-5; tentative D call: TRBD2 (5 bases). Trimming left V 7 bases short and J 3 bases short, with 15 bases between. Germline V gives CDR1 MNHGY, CDR2 SVAAGI. CDR3 length: 14 residues. CDR3 sequence (DNA): TGTGCCAGCACCCTGCGGTTCGGGAAAGAGACCCAGTACTTC. As protein: CASTLRFGKETQYF.

This chain links TRBV11-2 with TRBJ1-2; D is undetermined. V was cut by 7 bases and J by 4 bases, with 19 bases left in between. The CDR3 has 15 amino acids. CDR1 and CDR2 from the germline V gene are SGHAT and FQNNGV. The CDR3, as DNA: TGTGCCAGCACCATATCGGGGTTATCCGGCTATGGCTACACCTTC. Amino acid sequence: CASTISGLSGYGYTF.

This rearrangement joins TRBV9 to TRBJ1-1; D gene uncertain. The CDR3 has 12 amino acids. Germline CDR1 and CDR2: SGDLS and YYNGEE. V gave up 3 bases and J gave up 11 bases, with 14 bases separating them. CDR3 in amino acids: CASSGSSPGAFF. The CDR3 nucleotides read TGTGCCAGCAGCGGAAGTAGTCCCGGGGCTTTCTTT.

This clone was counted a single time. The rearrangement uses TRBV18 and TRBJ1-6; 11 nucleotides align to TRBD1. The CDR3 consists of 15 residues. V was pared by 6 bases and J by 5 bases, with 3 bases of the junction left unmatched. Germline assignment: CDR1 KGHSH and CDR2 LQKENI. CDR3 amino acids: CASSRGQGDNSPLHF. In DNA form, the CDR3 reads TGTGCCAGCTCCAGGGGACAGGGGGATAATTCACCCCTCCACTTT.

This chain joins TRBV30 and TRBJ2-2, with D possibly TRBD1 on 6 matching bases. The CDR3 spans 17 residues. Looked up from germline, CDR1 is GTSNPN and CDR2 is SVGIG (reference sequence). Deletions cut 3 bases from V and 4 bases from J, with 21 bases between. The CDR3 DNA follows: TGTGCCTGGAGCGGGGACACAAGTTCACTCCTCACCGGGGAGCTGTTTTTT. Encoded protein: CAWSGDTSSLLTGELFF.

The J gene is TRBJ2-7, the V gene TRBV28; 10 bases agree with TRBD2. Unmatched junction bases numbered 9, after V lost 3 bases and J lost 1 base. Germline V lookup: CDR1 MDHEN, CDR2 SYDVKM. The CDR3 runs 17 residues. The CDR3 reads CASSLRLAGGSSYEQYF. CDR3 nucleotide sequence: TGTGCCAGCAGTTTGAGATTAGCGGGAGGTTCTTCCTACGAGCAGTACTTC.

The V call is TRBV4-1, the J call TRBJ2-5; 10 bases match TRBD2. CDR1 is MGHRA and CDR2 is YSYEKL in the germline V gene. The CDR3 contains 16 residues. J was trimmed by 7 bases and V by 4 bases; bases with no gene match: 12. As DNA, the CDR3 is TGCGCCAGCAGCCTCGGACTAGCGGAGACCTCGGGGACCCAGTACTTC. As protein: CASSLGLAETSGTQYF.

The chain employs TRBV6-5 and TRBJ2-7; D might be TRBD1 (6 bases). V lost 6 bases, J lost 1 base, and 13 bases lay in between. The CDR3 loop spans 14 amino acids. Per germline, CDR1 MNHEY and CDR2 SVGAGI. CDR3 sequence: CASRAGTFSYEQYF. CDR3 DNA: TGTGCCAGCAGGGCCGGGACATTTTCCTACGAGCAGTACTTC.